A single T cell receptor (beta chain) is shown here with its context. Using its own MiXCR run on the RT-PCR reads, TCRdb lists one record per CDR3 protein. Seen here are around 300,000 distinct CDR3 sequences, about 20% observed once, and the top ten hold about a tenth. The data derive from a study of response to subunit inactivated influenza vaccine. Sequencing used PBMCs from blood, obtained 21 months after vaccination. The clonotype comes from a man aged 50 to 69 who received an inactivated influenza vaccine.

CDR3 nucleotides: TGCGCCAGCAGGGCTCAGGACTCCAGCACAGATACGCAGTATTTT. The encoded protein is CASRAQDSSTDTQYF. The rearrangement joins TRBV5-1 to TRBJ2-3; D possibly corresponds to TRBD2 (5 bases). The germline gives CDR1 SGHRS, CDR2 YFSETQ. The length of the CDR3 is 15 residues. V dropped 5 bases and J dropped 0 bases, with 13 bases sitting between them.